Listed here is a single T cell receptor beta chain. What it recognizes is unknown. Germline CDR1 is SGHRS and CDR2 is YFSETQ. The length of the CDR3 is 16 residues. V lost 5 bases, J lost 8 bases, and 11 bases stayed unmatched. The data stem from a study of cytomegalovirus exposure and HLA in healthy donors. The study's findings and limits: High specificity and sensitivity for cytomegalovirus status were reported for the classifier.

Sequenced by immunoSEQ multiplex PCR; TCRdb stores in-frame clones only, minus some. Of about 78,000 clones detected, 95% to 97% appear once; the ten largest clones hold 1.6%. The source of this sequence is a man in his late teens or twenties in good health and CMV-seropositive. The J gene is TRBJ2-1, the V gene TRBV5-1; 12 bases match TRBD2. Material: PBMCs. DNA for the CDR3: TGCGCCAGCAGTAAGAAGACTAGCGGGAGCCTCGATGAGCAGTTCTTC. Amino acid sequence: CASSKKTSGSLDEQFF.